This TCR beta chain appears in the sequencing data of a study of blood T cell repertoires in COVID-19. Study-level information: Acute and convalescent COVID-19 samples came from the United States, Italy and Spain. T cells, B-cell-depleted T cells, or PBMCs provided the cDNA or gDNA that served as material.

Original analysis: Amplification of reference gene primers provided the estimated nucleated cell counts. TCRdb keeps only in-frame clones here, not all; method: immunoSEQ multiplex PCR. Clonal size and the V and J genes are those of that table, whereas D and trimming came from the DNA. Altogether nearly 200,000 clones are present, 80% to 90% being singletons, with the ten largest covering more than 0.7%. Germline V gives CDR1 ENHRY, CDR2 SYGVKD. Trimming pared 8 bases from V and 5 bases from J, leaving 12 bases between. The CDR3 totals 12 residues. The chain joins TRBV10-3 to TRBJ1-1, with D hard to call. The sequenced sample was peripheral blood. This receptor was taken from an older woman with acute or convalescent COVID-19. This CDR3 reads CAIGRGKTEAFF. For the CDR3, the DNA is TGTGCCATCGGGCGAGGGAAGACTGAAGCTTTCTTT.